This TCR beta chain was captured by sequencing in a study of blood T cells in healthy people across ages. The germline V gene has CDR1 GTSNPN and CDR2 SVGIG (reference sequence). The CDR3 totals 13 residues. Study observations and caveats: With age, beta diversity per million T cells declined roughly linearly, significantly by 30 to 40. Both higher diversity and more naive CD4+ cells marked long-lived donors when set against aged donors.

About this clonotype itself: Its target is not known.

Combining a sample-barcoded 5' primer with a J-beta primer mix, a second PCR ran for roughly 6 to 12 cycles. TCRdb redid the calling of the 5' RACE reads with MiXCR, one entry per CDR3 protein. Of about 1.6 million distinct CDR3 sequences listed, roughly a third are singletons. This TCR derives from a woman aged 25 to 39 in good health. Sequenced: blood. V gene TRBV30 combines with J gene TRBJ2-4; a possible D gene is TRBD2 (6 bases). The DNA matches TRBJ2-7 better at its end, which makes the J call doubtful. The DNA for the CDR3 is TGTGCCTGGGATATCGGGGGAGCCTACGAGCAGTACTTC. It codes for CAWDIGGAYEQYF.